This TCR beta chain emerged from a study of T-cell memory formation after mild COVID-19. Notes on the study in general: Pre-infection memory carried some responding clones, suggesting that cross-reactive memory joined.

A word on this clonotype: The antigen is undetermined. The junction differs from germline at one of its ends, possibly a read error.

TCR alpha and TCR beta cDNA libraries with sample barcodes and UMIs came from 5'RACE using constant-segment primers. TCRdb ran MiXCR on the 5' RACE reads and lists one entry per CDR3 protein. The repertoire consists of roughly 300,000 distinct CDR3 sequences, with roughly 8.2% occurring once and the leading ten covering around a fifth. There are 11 residues in the CDR3. Germline loops: CDR1 SGHAT, CDR2 FQNNGV. The sequence came from a man aged 18 to 29 who had mild COVID-19 (a few samples of this study predate the infection). Cell type and time point are not known. The chain uses TRBV11-2 and TRBJ2-7; TRBD1 might be the D (6 bases). The specimen was PBMCs or a T cell subset sorted from them (not recorded which). The CDR3 sequence is CASSLWDKLHF. The DNA of the CDR3 is TGTGCCAGCAGCTTATGGGACAAGCTCCACTTC.